Presented here are 17 T cell receptor beta chains from one specimen sequenced in a study of shared clonotypes between healthy human individuals. Data came from immunoSEQ multiplex PCR; TCRdb stores just in-frame clones and leaves some out. The sample holds approximately 1.5 million clones, 98% seen once. The specimen sequenced was naive CD4+ T cells sorted from blood. Indicated subset: CD45RA+ positively selected. These receptors all come from a young man in good health.

The J gene is TRBJ2-1, the V gene TRBV5-1, with TRBD2 identical over 8 bases. Germline V gene sequence: CDR1 SGHRS, CDR2 YFSETQ. With 4 bases clipped from V and 0 bases from J, the junction kept 6 bases outside the gene matches. CDR3 length: 16 amino acids. CDR3 amino acids: CASSRGGTSSYNEQFF. CDR3 in DNA: TGCGCCAGCAGCCGGGGCGGGACTAGCTCCTACAATGAGCAGTTCTTC.

DNA of the CDR3: TGTGCCAGCAGCTTGGGAGGGGCCGGTCCCTATGGCTACACCTTC. Protein product: CASSLGGAGPYGYTF. This sequence joins TRBV7-9 and TRBJ1-2, with D maybe TRBD1 (5 bases). Trimming stripped 3 bases from V and 4 bases from J, with 15 bases between. In germline, CDR1 is SEHNR, CDR2 FQNEAQ (reference sequence). The CDR3 sequence is 15 residues long.

The chain carries TRBV7-8 and TRBJ1-3; tentatively, D is TRBD1 (5 bases). Per the germline V gene, CDR1 is SGHVS and CDR2 is FQNEAQ. V was pared by 4 bases and J by 7 bases, with 20 bases between. This CDR3 spans 16 amino acids. CDR3 amino acids: CASSSTTGLPRNTIYF. CDR3 nucleotides: TGTGCCAGCAGCTCGACCACGGGACTCCCGCGGAACACCATATATTTT. The full variable domain, with the rest looked up from reference TRBV7-8 and TRBJ1-3, is GAGVSQSPRYKVAKRGQDVALRCDPISGHVSLFWYQQALGQGPEFLTYFQNEAQLDKSGLPSDRFFAERPEGSVSTLKIQRTQQEDSAVYLCASSSTTGLPRNTIYFGEGSWLTVV.

In regard to this clone: The sample holds other DNA sequences that translate to the same CDR3. The rearrangement links TRBV5-1 to TRBJ2-5, with D possibly called TRBD1 or TRBD2 (6 bases each). CDR3 length: 13 residues. Germline CDR1 SGHRS, CDR2 YFSETQ. With 5 bases removed from V and 2 bases from J, the gap between germline ends came to 10 bases. CDR3 in amino acids: CASSGGPQETQYF. Written as DNA, the CDR3 is TGCGCCAGCAGTGGGGGGCCTCAAGAGACCCAGTACTTC.

The chain recombines TRBV5-1 with TRBJ2-2; 9 positions match TRBD1. The CDR3 totals 16 residues. Looked up from germline, CDR1 is SGHRS and CDR2 is YFSETQ. Losses at the gene ends were 2 bases for V and 0 bases for J; bases not matched to a gene: 2. The DNA of the CDR3 is TGCGCCAGCAGCTTTGGACAGGGGACGAACACCGGGGAGCTGTTTTTT. Encoded protein: CASSFGQGTNTGELFF.

V is TRBV6-5 and J is TRBJ1-2, with 7 positions matching TRBD1. J gave up 4 bases and V 5 bases, and 7 bases lay outside the gene matches. The CDR3 has 14 amino acids. Germline values: CDR1 MNHEY, CDR2 SVGAGI. CDR3 amino acids: CASSPRQGVYGYTF. The CDR3, as DNA: TGTGCCAGCAGTCCGCGACAGGGAGTCTATGGCTACACCTTC.

The V call is TRBV7-2, the J call TRBJ2-5, with 12 bases matching TRBD2. Germline lookup yields CDR1 SGHTA and CDR2 FQGNSA. J lost 0 bases, V lost 4 bases, and 9 bases had no gene match. The CDR3 is 18 residues long. This CDR3 reads CASSSYRTSGTYQETQYF. DNA for the CDR3: TGTGCCAGCAGCTCGTACCGGACTAGCGGGACCTACCAAGAGACCCAGTACTTC.

This chain uses TRBV19 with TRBJ2-1; unclear D gene. Germline values: CDR1 LNHDA, CDR2 SQIVND (reference sequence). This CDR3 spans 15 amino acids. V dropped 0 bases and J dropped 3 bases, with 9 bases sitting between them. CDR3 loop: CASSIDLAGYNEQFF. The CDR3 DNA reads as TGTGCCAGTAGTATAGATTTGGCAGGCTACAATGAGCAGTTCTTC.

V is TRBV7-9 and J is TRBJ2-5; no clear D. The CDR3 has 13 residues. V lost 1 base to trimming and J lost 5 bases, with 8 bases between them. CDR1 and CDR2 (germline): SEHNR, FQNEAQ (reference sequence). The CDR3 DNA is TGTGCCAGCAGCTTAGGGGGTATGGAGACCCAGTACTTC. This sequence encodes CASSLGGMETQYF.

This chain uses TRBV6-1 with TRBJ1-5; TRBD1 is a possible D gene (6 bases). Deletions cut 1 base from V and 4 bases from J, with 11 bases between. Germline CDR1 MNHNS, CDR2 SASEGT. This CDR3 is built from 15 residues. The CDR3 reads CASSEVWQGNQPQHF. The CDR3 DNA is TGTGCCAGCAGTGAAGTGTGGCAGGGGAATCAGCCCCAGCATTTT.

The V call is TRBV2, the J call TRBJ2-3; weak D call: TRBD1 (11 bases). Trimming cost V 6 bases and J 3 bases, with 28 bases left between them. This CDR3 has 19 amino acids. Germline-derived CDR1 and CDR2 are SNHLY and FYNNEI. CDR3 in DNA: TGTGCCAGCAGGGTCGGACAGGGGGCTCCTAGCGGGAGTACAGATACGCAGTATTTT. Its protein is CASRVGQGAPSGSTDTQYF.

CDR3 amino acids: CASSLIGGYQETQYF. DNA for the CDR3: TGCGCCAGCAGCTTGATTGGAGGGTACCAAGAGACCCAGTACTTC. The chain combines TRBV5-1 with TRBJ2-5; maybe TRBD2 (6 bases). This CDR3 contains 15 residues. Germline CDR1 and CDR2: SGHRS and YFSETQ. The V and J ends lost 1 base and 0 bases respectively, with 10 bases between them.

J is TRBJ2-6 and V is TRBV28; TRBD1 aligns across 9 bases. The CDR3 has 18 residues. Germline V gene data show CDR1 as MDHEN and CDR2 as SYDVKM. The V segment lost 7 bases and the J segment 0 bases; nucleotides outside the gene matches: 10. The CDR3 coding sequence is TGTGCCAGCACTCGACTGACAGGGGGGCACTCTGGGGCCAACGTCCTGACTTTC. Translated, it gives CASTRLTGGHSGANVLTF.

This chain connects TRBV28 to TRBJ2-1, with TRBD2 as a possible D gene (5 bases). V lost 7 bases, J lost 9 bases, and 13 bases lay in between. CDR1 and CDR2 (germline): MDHEN, SYDVKM. This CDR3 contains 12 residues. CDR3 in amino acids: CASTLSEGEQFF. CDR3 coding DNA: TGTGCCAGCACCCTTAGCGAGGGTGAGCAGTTCTTC.

The rearrangement uses TRBV25-1 and TRBJ2-3; D is unresolved. The CDR3 has 16 amino acids. Trimming removed 3 bases at V and 8 bases at J, with 21 bases between. Germline assignment: CDR1 MGHDK and CDR2 SYGVNS. For the CDR3, the DNA is TGTGCCAGCAGTGAGCACGGGCGAGGTACCCATTCTACGCAGTATTTT. Its protein product is CASSEHGRGTHSTQYF.

The V gene is TRBV7-9, the J gene TRBJ2-1; weak D call: TRBD1 (6 bases). The germline V gene encodes CDR1 SEHNR and CDR2 FQNEAQ (reference sequence). V lost 4 bases, J lost 9 bases, and 13 bases lay in between. CDR3 size: 13 residues. The CDR3 protein is CASSSRGGSEQFF. CDR3 coding DNA: TGTGCCAGCAGCTCCCGAGGGGGTAGTGAGCAGTTCTTC.

J is TRBJ1-1 and V is TRBV6-1; the D is unclear. V was shortened by 0 bases and J by 3 bases, with 11 bases between the two germline ends. The CDR3 spans 15 residues. Germline V lookup: CDR1 MNHNS, CDR2 SASEGT. The CDR3 spells CASSEAPARDTEAFF. The CDR3 DNA follows: TGTGCCAGCAGTGAAGCGCCAGCTAGGGACACTGAAGCTTTCTTT.